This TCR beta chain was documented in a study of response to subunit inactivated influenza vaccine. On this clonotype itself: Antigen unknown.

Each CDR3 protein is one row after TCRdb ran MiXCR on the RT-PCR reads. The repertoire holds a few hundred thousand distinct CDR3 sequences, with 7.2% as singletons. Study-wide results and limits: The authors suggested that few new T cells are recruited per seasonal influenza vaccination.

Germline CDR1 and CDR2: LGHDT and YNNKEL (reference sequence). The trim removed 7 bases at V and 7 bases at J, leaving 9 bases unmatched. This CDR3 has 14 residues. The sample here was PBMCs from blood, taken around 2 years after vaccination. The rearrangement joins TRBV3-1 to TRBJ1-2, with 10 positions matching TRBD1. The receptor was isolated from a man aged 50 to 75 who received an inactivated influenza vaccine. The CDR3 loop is CASNPTGGAFGYTF. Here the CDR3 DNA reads TGTGCCAGCAATCCGACAGGGGGCGCGTTTGGCTACACCTTC.